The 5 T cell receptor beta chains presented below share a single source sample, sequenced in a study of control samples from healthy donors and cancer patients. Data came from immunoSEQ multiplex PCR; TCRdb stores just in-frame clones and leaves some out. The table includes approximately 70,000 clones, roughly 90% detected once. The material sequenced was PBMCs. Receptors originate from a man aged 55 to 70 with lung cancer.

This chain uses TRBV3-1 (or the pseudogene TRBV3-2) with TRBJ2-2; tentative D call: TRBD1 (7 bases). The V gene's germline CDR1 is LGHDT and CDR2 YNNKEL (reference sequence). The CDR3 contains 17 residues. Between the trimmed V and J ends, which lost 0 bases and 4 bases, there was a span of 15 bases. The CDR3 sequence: CASSQDFRGAGTGELFF. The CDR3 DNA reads TGTGCCAGCAGCCAAGATTTCAGGGGGGCGGGCACCGGGGAGCTGTTTTTT.

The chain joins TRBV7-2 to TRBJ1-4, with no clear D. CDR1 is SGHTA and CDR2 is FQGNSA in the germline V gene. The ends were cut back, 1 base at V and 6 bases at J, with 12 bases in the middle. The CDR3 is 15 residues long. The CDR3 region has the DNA TGTGCCAGCAGCTTAGGACGACACTGGGATGAAAAACTGTTTTTT. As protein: CASSLGRHWDEKLFF. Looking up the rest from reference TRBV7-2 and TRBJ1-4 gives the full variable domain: GAGVSQSPSNKVTEKGKDVELRCDPISGHTALYWYRQSLGQGLEFLIYFQGNSAPDKSGLPSDRFSAERTGGSVSTLTIQRTQQEDSAVYLCASSLGRHWDEKLFFGSGTQLSVL.

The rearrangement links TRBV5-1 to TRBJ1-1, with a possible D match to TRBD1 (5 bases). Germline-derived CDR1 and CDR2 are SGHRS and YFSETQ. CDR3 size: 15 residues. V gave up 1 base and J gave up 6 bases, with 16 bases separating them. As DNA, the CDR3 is TGCGCCAGCAGCTTGTTGTCGCCCGGGGGGTCTGAAGCTTTCTTT. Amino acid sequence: CASSLLSPGGSEAFF.

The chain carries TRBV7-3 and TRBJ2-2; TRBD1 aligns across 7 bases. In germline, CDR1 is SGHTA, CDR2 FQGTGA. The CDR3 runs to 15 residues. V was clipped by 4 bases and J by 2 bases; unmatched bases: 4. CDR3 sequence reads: CASSSQGGNTGELFF. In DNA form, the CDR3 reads TGTGCCAGCAGCTCTCAAGGGGGCAACACCGGGGAGCTGTTTTTT.

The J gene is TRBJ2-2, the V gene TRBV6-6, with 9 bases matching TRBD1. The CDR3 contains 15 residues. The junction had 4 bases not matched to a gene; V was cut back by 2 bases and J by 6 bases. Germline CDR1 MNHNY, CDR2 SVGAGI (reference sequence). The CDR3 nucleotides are TGTGCCAGCAGTTACGCGGGACAGGGCGCCGGGGAGCTGTTTTTT. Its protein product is CASSYAGQGAGELFF.